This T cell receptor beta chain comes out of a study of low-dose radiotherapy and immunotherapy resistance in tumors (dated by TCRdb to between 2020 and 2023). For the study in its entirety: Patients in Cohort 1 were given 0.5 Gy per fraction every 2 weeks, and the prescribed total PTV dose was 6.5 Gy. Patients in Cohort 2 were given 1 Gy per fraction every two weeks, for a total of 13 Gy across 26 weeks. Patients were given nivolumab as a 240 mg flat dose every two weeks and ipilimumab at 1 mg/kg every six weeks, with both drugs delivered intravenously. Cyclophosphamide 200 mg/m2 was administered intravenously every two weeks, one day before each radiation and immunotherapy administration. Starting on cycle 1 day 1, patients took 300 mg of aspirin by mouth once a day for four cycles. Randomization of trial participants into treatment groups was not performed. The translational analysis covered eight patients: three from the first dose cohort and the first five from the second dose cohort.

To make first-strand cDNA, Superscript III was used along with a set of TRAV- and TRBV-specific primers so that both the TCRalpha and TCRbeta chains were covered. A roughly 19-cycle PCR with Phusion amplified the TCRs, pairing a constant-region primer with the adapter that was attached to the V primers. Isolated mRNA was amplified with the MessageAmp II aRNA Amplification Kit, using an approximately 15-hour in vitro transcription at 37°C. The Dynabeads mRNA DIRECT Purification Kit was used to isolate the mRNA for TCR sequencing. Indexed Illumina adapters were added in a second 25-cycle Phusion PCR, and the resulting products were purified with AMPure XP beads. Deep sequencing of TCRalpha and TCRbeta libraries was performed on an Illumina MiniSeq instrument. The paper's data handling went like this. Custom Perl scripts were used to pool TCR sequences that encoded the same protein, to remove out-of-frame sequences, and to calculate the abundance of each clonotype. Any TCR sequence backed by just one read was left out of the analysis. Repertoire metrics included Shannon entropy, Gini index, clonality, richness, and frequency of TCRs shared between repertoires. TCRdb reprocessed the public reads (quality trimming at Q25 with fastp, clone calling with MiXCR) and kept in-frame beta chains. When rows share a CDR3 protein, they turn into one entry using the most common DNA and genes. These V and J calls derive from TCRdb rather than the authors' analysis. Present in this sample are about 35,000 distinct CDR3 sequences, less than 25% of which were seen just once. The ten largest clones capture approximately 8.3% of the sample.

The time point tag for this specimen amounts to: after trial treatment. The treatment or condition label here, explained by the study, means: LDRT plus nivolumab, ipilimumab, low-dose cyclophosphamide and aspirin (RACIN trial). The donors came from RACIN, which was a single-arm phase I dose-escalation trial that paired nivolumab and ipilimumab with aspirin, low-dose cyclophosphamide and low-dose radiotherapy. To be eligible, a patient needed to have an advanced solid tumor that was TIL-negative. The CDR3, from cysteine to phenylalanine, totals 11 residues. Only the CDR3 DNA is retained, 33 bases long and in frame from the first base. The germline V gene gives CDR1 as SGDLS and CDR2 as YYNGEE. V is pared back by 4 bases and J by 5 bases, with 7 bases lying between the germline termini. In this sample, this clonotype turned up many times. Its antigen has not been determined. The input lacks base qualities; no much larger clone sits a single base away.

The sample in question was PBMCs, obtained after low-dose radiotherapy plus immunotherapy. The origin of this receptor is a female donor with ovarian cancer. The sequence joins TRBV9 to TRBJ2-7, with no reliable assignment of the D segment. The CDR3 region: CASSFDDEQYF. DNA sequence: TGTGCCAGCAGCTTCGACGACGAGCAGTACTTC.